A few counts support the clone carrying this TCR beta chain. The data belong to a study of T cell responses to AZD1222 COVID-19 vaccine. TCRdb's table, derived via immunoSEQ multiplex PCR, lists solely in-frame clones and lacks some. This table holds approximately 72,000 clones, roughly nine tenths found once. Trimming stripped 4 bases from V and 6 bases from J, with 20 bases between. The germline gives CDR1 SGHRS, CDR2 YFSETQ. The CDR3 length is 16 residues. The sample in question was peripheral blood, obtained 28 days after the second AZD1222 dose. The chain carries TRBV5-1 and TRBJ2-1; D might be TRBD2 (5 bases). The TCR originated in an adult who received the AZD1222 COVID-19 vaccine. Written as DNA, the CDR3 is TGCGCCAGCAGCACTAGTAGCGACCCGTATGGCAATGAGCAGTTCTTC. This sequence encodes CASSTSSDPYGNEQFF.